Sequencing of this TCR beta chain was carried out in a study of B cell selection in AIRE deficiency. General study findings and limits: Shorter CDR3s marked shared Treg sequences, biased toward few non-templated insertions. With only TCRbeta sequenced, over 30% of shared healthy Treg sequences overlapped Tconv.

For this clone: Its antigen is still unknown.

Germline loops: CDR1 MNHNS, CDR2 SASEGT. The CDR3 loop spans 13 amino acids. J was trimmed by 8 bases and V by 6 bases; bases with no gene match: 6. The regulatory T cell sort gate was CD4+CD25hiCD127low/negative. The data were produced by immunoSEQ multiplex PCR, yet TCRdb's version contains in-frame clones alone and is incomplete. Counted here are around 18,000 clones, 93% occurring once; the ten biggest clones make up under 0.9%. This receptor was identified in a human donor in good health. V is TRBV6-1 and J is TRBJ1-4; 7 nucleotides agree with TRBD1. The sample consisted of CD4+CD25+ Tregs sorted from PBMCs. The CDR3 spells CASRTYRGEKLFF. As DNA, the CDR3 is TGTGCCAGCAGGACATACAGGGGAGAAAAACTGTTTTTT.